This TCR beta chain is from a study of human T cells and chemical hapten exposure. CDR1 is MNHEY, CDR2 SMNVEV, per germline (reference sequence). CDR3 size: 15 residues. The V end lost 6 bases, the J end lost 4 bases, and 18 bases lay between the germline ends. As for time point: patch test 1, 2 weeks after DPC sensitization. As for treatment: therapeutic diphenylcyclopropenone sensitization with weekly scalp DPC. TCRdb independently ran MiXCR on the RACE reads; one entry per CDR3 protein. The sample carries 75,000 to 100,000 distinct CDR3 sequences, roughly 12% recorded once. The rearrangement links TRBV27 to TRBJ2-5; maybe TRBD1 (7 bases). This clonotype was obtained from a woman between 40 and 50 years old with alopecia areata. Some clones in this sample may be carry-over from other donors' samples. The source material was whole blood, sampled in connection with sensitization to the hapten diphenylcyclopropenone (DPC). CDR3 coding DNA: TGTGCCAGCAGAATAGGCAACAGGGGAGGAGAGACCCAGTACTTC. Encoded protein: CASRIGNRGGETQYF.